This TCR beta chain was captured by sequencing in a study of T-cell memory formation after mild COVID-19. TCRdb re-called the 5' RACE reads with MiXCR, one entry per CDR3 protein. This sample has over 120,000 distinct CDR3 sequences, with 15% to 20% found just once. This clonotype was counted only a few times. Its target is not known. The study's findings and limits: The authors did not confirm SARS-CoV-2 specificity of second-wave clones peaking day 37. Of the contracting clones, CD4+ ones lay mainly in CM and EM, and CD8+ ones in EMRA. Cross-reactive memory apparently joined, as some responding clones appeared in pre-infection memory.

V lost 3 bases and J 6 bases, leaving 12 bases between the germline ends. This CDR3 is 14 amino acids long. What was sequenced was PBMCs or a T cell subset sorted from them (not recorded which). The chain joins TRBV23-1 to TRBJ1-5, with D possibly TRBD1 on 6 matching bases. TRBV23-1 is designated an ORF whose function remains uncertain. This sequence was found in an adult woman who had mild COVID-19 (a few samples of this study predate the infection). Cell type and time point are not known. CDR3 in DNA: TGCGCCAGCAGTCACATAACAGGGATTCAGCCCCAGCATTTT. Encoded protein: CASSHITGIQPQHF.